This is a list of T cell receptor beta chains from one sample in a study of cytomegalovirus exposure and HLA in healthy donors. This table comes from immunoSEQ multiplex PCR, and its TCRdb copy is limited to in-frame clones, with some not included. The sample features approximately 45,000 clones, with around 7.9% in its top ten. Material for sequencing was PBMCs. Source of these receptors: a male donor in good health and CMV-seronegative. Both conserved end residues are part of each CDR3. D genes are given only for firm matches.

cdr3_nt: TGTGCCAGCAGGTGGCCTCATCTCTCGGGCTATGGCTACACCTTC
cdr3_aa: CASRWPHLSGYGYTF
j_call: TRBJ1-2
v_call: TRBV28
d_call: NA

cdr3_nt: TGCGCCAGCAGCAGAACCTCCCGACCGGGACTAGCGGGAGGGCCTGCTTACGAGCAGTACTTC
cdr3_aa: CASSRTSRPGLAGGPAYEQYF
j_call: TRBJ2-7
v_call: TRBV4-1
d_call: TRBD2

cdr3_nt: TGCAGCGGGGCGAATAGCAATCAGCCCCAGCATTTT
cdr3_aa: CSGANSNQPQHF
j_call: TRBJ1-5
v_call: TRBV29-1
d_call: NA

cdr3_nt: TGTGCCAGCAGCTCCCCCGGACAGGGGCGTTCTGAAAAACTGTTTTTT
cdr3_aa: CASSSPGQGRSEKLFF
j_call: TRBJ1-4
v_call: TRBV11-2
d_call: TRBD1

cdr3_nt: TGTGCCAGCAGCTTGGGGGGACAGGGGGATCAGCCCCAGCATTTT
cdr3_aa: CASSLGGQGDQPQHF
j_call: TRBJ1-5
v_call: TRBV5-5
d_call: TRBD1

cdr3_nt: TGTGCCAGCAGCTTTGCCGGGAGGGCAGGCAATGAGCAGTTCTTC
cdr3_aa: CASSFAGRAGNEQFF
j_call: TRBJ2-1
v_call: TRBV11-3
d_call: TRBD2

cdr3_nt: TGCGCCAGCAGCCAAGGGGGCAGGGAAGAGACCCAGTACTTC
cdr3_aa: CASSQGGREETQYF
j_call: TRBJ2-5
v_call: TRBV4-1
d_call: NA

cdr3_nt: TGCGCCAGCAGCATCGGGACAGGGAGTAGGGGTGTAGAGACCCAGTACTTC
cdr3_aa: CASSIGTGSRGVETQYF
j_call: TRBJ2-5
v_call: TRBV5-1
d_call: TRBD1

cdr3_nt: TGTGCCAGCAGCTTGGCCGGGACTAGCGGCTACAATGAGCAGTTCTTC
cdr3_aa: CASSLAGTSGYNEQFF
j_call: TRBJ2-1
v_call: TRBV5-6
d_call: TRBD2

cdr3_nt: TGTGCCAGCAGCGGGGTATCCGGGGGATTCGATGAGCAGTTCTTC
cdr3_aa: CASSGVSGGFDEQFF
j_call: TRBJ2-1
v_call: TRBV6-1
d_call: NA

cdr3_nt: TGTGCCAGCAGCACGGACTTAAGCTACGAGCAGTACTTC
cdr3_aa: CASSTDLSYEQYF
j_call: TRBJ2-7
v_call: TRBV7-9
d_call: NA

cdr3_nt: TGCGCCAGCAGCCAAGGACTAGCGGGATACACCGGGGAGCTGTTTTTT
cdr3_aa: CASSQGLAGYTGELFF
j_call: TRBJ2-2
v_call: TRBV4-1
d_call: TRBD2

cdr3_nt: TGTGCCAGCAGGGGGGGACTAAGAGATACGCAGTATTTT
cdr3_aa: CASRGGLRDTQYF
j_call: TRBJ2-3
v_call: TRBV25-1
d_call: TRBD2

cdr3_nt: TGTGCCATCAGTGAGTCCCGGAGCATTCAGTACTTC
cdr3_aa: CAISESRSIQYF
j_call: TRBJ2-4
v_call: TRBV10-3
d_call: NA

cdr3_nt: TGTGCCAGCAGTGAAGCGCAGGGGTACGGAAACACCATATATTTT
cdr3_aa: CASSEAQGYGNTIYF
j_call: TRBJ1-3
v_call: TRBV6-1
d_call: NA

cdr3_nt: TGTGCCAGTGGGATTAGCGGGAGCAGTGTGTCCGAGCAGTACTTC
cdr3_aa: CASGISGSSVSEQYF
j_call: TRBJ2-7
v_call: TRBV19
d_call: TRBD2

cdr3_nt: TGCGCCAGCAGCCAAGATATTCTTAACAGCAACTTTAACTATGGCTACACCTTC
cdr3_aa: CASSQDILNSNFNYGYTF
j_call: TRBJ1-2
v_call: TRBV4-3
d_call: NA

cdr3_nt: TGTGCCAGCAGCCAATTAACGGCCTTAGCGGGATTGAGCTCCTACGAGCAGTACTTC
cdr3_aa: CASSQLTALAGLSSYEQYF
j_call: TRBJ2-7
v_call: TRBV4-2
d_call: TRBD2

cdr3_nt: TGTGCCAGCAGTGTCCAGGGGGCCACTGAAGCTTTCTTT
cdr3_aa: CASSVQGATEAFF
j_call: TRBJ1-1
v_call: TRBV27
d_call: TRBD1

cdr3_nt: TGCAGCGTTGTAGGGGGCGATGGCTACACCTTC
cdr3_aa: CSVVGGDGYTF
j_call: TRBJ1-2
v_call: TRBV29-1
d_call: TRBD1

cdr3_nt: TGCGCCAGCAGCTCAGGTCGAGTCTACGAGCAGTACTTC
cdr3_aa: CASSSGRVYEQYF
j_call: TRBJ2-7
v_call: TRBV5-1
d_call: NA

cdr3_nt: TGTGCCAGCAGCTCTAGCGGGACATTGTACCAAGAGACCCAGTACTTC
cdr3_aa: CASSSSGTLYQETQYF
j_call: TRBJ2-5
v_call: TRBV7-2
d_call: TRBD2

cdr3_nt: TGCGCCAGCAGCTTGGAGGGGGCCGGCGGGGAGCTGTTTTTT
cdr3_aa: CASSLEGAGGELFF
j_call: TRBJ2-2
v_call: TRBV5-1
d_call: TRBD1